The next 32 T cell receptor beta chains were all read from a single sample in a study of Graves' ophthalmopathy and Graves' hyperthyroidism. RNA transcripts were the template, and TCR beta CDR3 regions were amplified from them. HTBI primers primed a first-round RT-PCR, and a second-round multiplex PCR followed. MiXCR, run by TCRdb on the multiplex PCR reads, gives a single entry per CDR3 protein. This table holds 680,000 or so distinct CDR3 sequences, over 20% found once. The sample comprised peripheral blood. The receptors come from a woman aged 18-30 years with stable Graves' hyperthyroidism. Some clones in this sample may be carry-over from other donors' samples.

The genes are TRBV6-2 or TRBV6-3 and TRBJ2-5, with D maybe TRBD1 (5 bases). V lost 0 bases to trimming and J lost 1 base, with 18 bases between them. The CDR3 has 18 amino acids. The germline V gene encodes CDR1 MNHEY and CDR2 SVGEGT. CDR3 sequence (DNA): TGTGCCAGCAGTTACTCGAAATCCCCGGCGCAGGGCCAAGAGACCCAGTACTTC. It specifies CASSYSKSPAQGQETQYF.

Many counts were recorded for this clonotype. The chain employs TRBV27 and TRBJ2-7; a possible D gene is TRBD1 (6 bases). The CDR3 runs 15 residues. Trimming cost V 8 bases and J 3 bases, with 20 bases left between them. Germline CDR1 is MNHEY and CDR2 is SMNVEV (reference sequence). The CDR3 here is CASRNYLDSDYEQYF. The CDR3 DNA is TGTGCCAGCCGAAACTACCTGGACAGCGACTACGAGCAGTACTTC.

This clonotype was counted many times. The CDR3 reads CASSYSAGGSQPQHF. CDR3 in DNA: TGTGCCAGCAGTTACTCTGCAGGGGGGAGTCAGCCCCAGCATTTT. The chain joins TRBV6-5 to TRBJ1-5; TRBD1 matches 7 bases. The V and J ends lost 0 bases and 6 bases, in that order; junction bases with no gene match: 5. CDR3 length equals 15 residues. Per the germline V gene, CDR1 is MNHEY and CDR2 is SVGAGI.

This clonotype was seen repeatedly, ten times or more. The rearrangement joins TRBV6-5 to TRBJ1-1; TRBD1 might be the D (5 bases). In germline, CDR1 is MNHEY, CDR2 SVGAGI. Trimming took 2 bases from V and 0 from J, leaving 13 bases between them. The CDR3 covers 16 residues. As DNA, the CDR3 is TGTGCCAGCAGTTACGGGACCGGGGGAATGAACACTGAAGCTTTCTTT. Its translation is CASSYGTGGMNTEAFF.

V is TRBV12-3 or TRBV12-4 and J is TRBJ1-1, with D maybe TRBD1 (6 bases). The germline V and J ends were trimmed by 5 bases and 5 bases, with 18 bases remaining between them. This CDR3 contains 15 residues. The CDR3 here is CASSPRYDRRTEAFF. In nucleotides, the CDR3 is TGTGCCAGCAGTCCACGCTACGACAGGCGGACTGAAGCTTTCTTT.

This clonotype was seen ten or more times. The chain links TRBV5-1 to TRBJ2-2; D gene unclear. Germline V gives CDR1 SGHRS, CDR2 YFSETQ. V gave up 0 bases and J gave up 5 bases, with 8 bases separating them. The CDR3 length is 14 residues. CDR3 protein: CASSLDGRTGELFF. The CDR3 nucleotides are TGCGCCAGCAGCTTGGATGGAAGAACCGGGGAGCTGTTTTTT.

This clonotype has ten or more counts. The chain has TRBV7-9 and TRBJ1-2, with TRBD1 identical over 8 bases. Germline V CDR1 and CDR2: SEHNR, FQNEAQ (reference sequence). This CDR3 spans 14 amino acids. With V trimmed by 4 bases and J by 2 bases, 3 bases remained unmatched. The CDR3 DNA reads TGTGCCAGCAGCTCGGGACAGGCAAACTATGGCTACACCTTC. This translates into CASSSGQANYGYTF. Full variable domain (outside the CDR3, taken from reference TRBV7-9 and TRBJ1-2): DTGVSQNPRHKITKRGQNVTFRCDPISEHNRLYWYRQTLGQGPEFLTYFQNEAQLEKSRLLSDRFSAERPKGSFSTLEIQRTEQGDSAMYLCASSSGQANYGYTFGSGTRLTVV.

This clonotype appeared many times. The chain joins TRBV5-1 to TRBJ1-3; no firm D call. CDR1 and CDR2 (germline): SGHRS, YFSETQ. V dropped 4 bases and J dropped 3 bases, with 17 bases sitting between them. The CDR3 runs 16 residues. CDR3 nucleotides: TGCGCCAGCAGCAATAGACCGGTCACGGGTGGAAACACCATATATTTT. Its translation: CASSNRPVTGGNTIYF.

In this sample, this clonotype turned up many times. This chain uses TRBV30 with TRBJ1-6; maybe TRBD1 (5 bases). CDR1 is GTSNPN, CDR2 SVGIG, per germline (reference sequence). Trimming took off 0 bases at V and 5 bases at J, with 11 bases between the two ends. CDR3 length: 15 residues. CDR3 nucleotides: TGTGCCTGGAGTGTCCCGGGACTGAATAATTCACCCCTCCACTTT. This translates into CAWSVPGLNNSPLHF.

This clonotype has ten or more counts. The chain recombines TRBV7-3 with TRBJ1-1, with D perhaps matching TRBD1 (6 bases). The V end was cut by 2 bases, the J end by 2 bases, with 15 bases between. The CDR3 sequence is 16 residues long. The germline gives CDR1 SGHTA, CDR2 FQGTGA. Here the CDR3 reads CASSLLRRGQNTEAFF. The CDR3 coding sequence is TGTGCCAGCAGCTTATTAAGAAGGGGACAAAACACTGAAGCTTTCTTT.

This clonotype has a handful of counts. The chain recombines TRBV7-6 with TRBJ2-7; perhaps TRBD2 as D (6 bases). Between the trimmed V and J ends, which lost 7 bases and 5 bases, there was a span of 15 bases. This CDR3 has 13 residues. The V gene's germline CDR1 is SGHVS and CDR2 FNYEAQ. For the CDR3, the DNA is TGTGCCAGCACCCCGGCAGGGAGGAACGAGCAGTACTTC. This translates into CASTPAGRNEQYF.

This clonotype was detected once. The genes are TRBV20-1 and TRBJ2-7; 13 bases fit TRBD2. The germline gives CDR1 DFQATT, CDR2 SNEGSKA (reference sequence). The CDR3 consists of 14 residues. V gave up 6 bases and J gave up 7 bases; unmatched junction bases: 9. The CDR3 DNA reads TGCAGTGCCCCAGGACTAGCGGGAGCAGGGGAGCAGTACTTC. Residues: CSAPGLAGAGEQYF.

This clonotype was detected ten times or more. The genes are TRBV19 and TRBJ1-1, with 8 nucleotides matching TRBD1. Germline V gives CDR1 LNHDA, CDR2 SQIVND (reference sequence). V gave up 7 bases and J gave up 6 bases; unmatched junction bases: 10. The CDR3 length is 14 residues. The CDR3 region is CASTLQGAGSEAFF. The CDR3 DNA follows: TGTGCCAGTACCCTTCAGGGGGCTGGCTCTGAAGCTTTCTTT.

V usage is TRBV6-5 and J usage is TRBJ1-1; 7 nucleotides match TRBD1. The J segment lost 1 base and the V segment lost 0 bases, leaving 5 bases of the junction unmatched. CDR3 length: 16 residues. Germline values: CDR1 MNHEY, CDR2 SVGAGI. CDR3 nucleotides: TGTGCCAGCAGTTACTCGATGACAGGGAGGAACACTGAAGCTTTCTTT. It codes for CASSYSMTGRNTEAFF.

As concerns this clonotype: The junction does not match germline at one end; this may be a read error. The rearrangement joins TRBV20-1 to TRBJ1-5; D ambiguous. Germline assignment: CDR1 DFQATT and CDR2 SNEGSKA (reference sequence). The CDR3 extends over 14 amino acids. The CDR3 sequence: CSATGPCDLQPQHF. CDR3 in DNA: TGCAGTGCTACCGGACCCTGCGACCTGCAGCCTCAGCATTTT.

This clonotype was observed a handful of times. The V gene is TRBV28, the J gene TRBJ1-1; no clear D gene. Per germline, CDR1 MDHEN and CDR2 SYDVKM. The V gene lost 2 bases and the J gene lost 0 bases, with 7 bases spanning the gap. The CDR3 is 14 residues long. CDR3 loop: CASSLTLMNTEAFF. In DNA form, the CDR3 reads TGTGCCAGCAGTTTAACTCTTATGAACACTGAAGCTTTCTTT.

In this sample, this clonotype turned up many times. The J gene is TRBJ1-1, the V gene TRBV11-2; TRBD1 is a possible D gene (5 bases). Trimming removed 0 bases at V and 10 bases at J, with 12 bases between. The length of the CDR3 is 13 residues. Germline values: CDR1 SGHAT, CDR2 FQNNGV. The CDR3 spells CASSLDEWGLAFF. The CDR3 DNA reads as TGTGCCAGCAGCTTAGATGAGTGGGGGTTAGCTTTCTTT.

The chain is built from TRBV3-1 and TRBJ1-1; TRBD1 matches 9 bases. The germline CDR1 and CDR2 sequences are LGHDT and YNNKEL (reference sequence). The CDR3 length is 13 residues. V lost 5 bases and J lost 7; bases outside the gene matches: 5. In DNA form, the CDR3 reads TGTGCCAGCAGCGATACAGGGGGCTTTGAAGCTTTCTTT. Translating it yields CASSDTGGFEAFF.

The V gene is TRBV20-1, the J gene TRBJ2-4; D is possibly TRBD2 (6 bases). Germline V lookup: CDR1 DFQATT, CDR2 SNEGSKA (reference sequence). Trimming took 7 bases from V and 2 from J, leaving 15 bases between them. The length of the CDR3 is 14 residues. CDR3: CSGTGGATKNIQYF. The DNA for the CDR3 is TGCAGTGGGACGGGCGGGGCCACCAAAAACATTCAGTACTTC.

V usage is TRBV12-3 or TRBV12-4 and J usage is TRBJ2-7, with TRBD1 identical over 11 bases. The CDR3 has 14 residues. With 5 bases clipped from V and 7 bases from J, the junction kept 7 bases outside the gene matches. The CDR3 DNA sequence: TGTGCCAGCAGTACCGGGACAGGGGGTCTTGAGCAGTACTTC. Translated, it gives CASSTGTGGLEQYF.

This clonotype was detected ten times or more. V gene TRBV11-1 combines with J gene TRBJ2-7, with TRBD2 as a possible D gene (5 bases). V was pared by 4 bases and J by 0 bases, with 16 bases between. The germline CDR1 and CDR2 sequences are SGHAT and FQDESV (reference sequence). CDR3 size: 16 residues. CDR3 amino acids: CASSSEATTSSYEQYF. CDR3 coding DNA: TGTGCCAGCAGCTCGGAGGCGACGACGAGCTCCTACGAGCAGTACTTC.

This clonotype has just a few counts. The chain employs TRBV7-9 and TRBJ2-7, with D hard to call. Trimming stripped 1 base from V and 2 bases from J, with 12 bases between. This CDR3 has 15 residues. Germline V gives CDR1 SEHNR, CDR2 FQNEAQ (reference sequence). The CDR3 loop reads CASSLGRRIPYEQYF. DNA of the CDR3: TGTGCCAGCAGCTTAGGACGCCGGATACCCTACGAGCAGTACTTC. The entire variable domain, with the rest obtained from reference TRBV7-9 and TRBJ2-7, is as follows: DTGVSQNPRHKITKRGQNVTFRCDPISEHNRLYWYRQTLGQGPEFLTYFQNEAQLEKSRLLSDRFSAERPKGSFSTLEIQRTEQGDSAMYLCASSLGRRIPYEQYFGPGTRLTVT.

This clonotype was counted ten times or more. J is TRBJ2-7 and V is TRBV2; 8 nucleotides match TRBD1. The CDR3 covers 15 residues. Germline assignment: CDR1 SNHLY and CDR2 FYNNEI. V dropped 8 bases and J dropped 2; count of bases not matched to a gene: 11. CDR3 in DNA: TGTGCCAGCGGGGGACAGGCAACTATTCCCTACGAGCAGTACTTC. Translation gives CASGGQATIPYEQYF.

In its sample, this clonotype was seen a few times. The rearrangement joins TRBV7-3 to TRBJ1-1; the D gene is possibly TRBD1 (6 bases). Looked up from germline, CDR1 is SGHTA and CDR2 is FQGTGA. Trimming cost V 2 bases and J 5 bases, with 18 bases left between them. The CDR3 is made up of 16 amino acids. In nucleotides, the CDR3 is TGTGCCAGCAGCTTAGAAGGCAGGGGTCAGAGGACTGAAGCTTTCTTT. It translates to CASSLEGRGQRTEAFF. Looking up the rest from reference TRBV7-3 and TRBJ1-1 gives the full variable domain: GAGVSQTPSNKVTEKGKYVELRCDPISGHTALYWYRQSLGQGPEFLIYFQGTGAADDSGLPNDRFFAVRPEGSVSTLKIQRTERGDSAVYLCASSLEGRGQRTEAFFGQGTRLTVV.

This chain uses TRBV6-2 or TRBV6-3 with TRBJ1-3; a possible D gene is TRBD1 (6 bases). There are 18 residues in the CDR3. With 2 bases removed from V and 0 bases from J, the gap between germline ends came to 17 bases. The V gene's germline CDR1 is MNHEY and CDR2 SVGEGT. DNA for the CDR3: TGTGCCAGCAGTTACCTCAGCTTCGGACAGACCTCTGGAAACACCATATATTTT. Translating it yields CASSYLSFGQTSGNTIYF.

In this sample, this clonotype turned up many times. The V gene is TRBV2, the J gene TRBJ2-7, with a possible D match to TRBD1 (6 bases). Trimming left V 3 bases short and J 3 bases short, with 9 bases between. The germline CDR1 and CDR2 sequences are SNHLY and FYNNEI. The length of the CDR3 is 13 residues. This CDR3 is CASSEIQGYEQYF. CDR3 DNA sequence: TGTGCCAGCAGTGAGATACAGGGCTACGAGCAGTACTTC.

This chain connects TRBV6-1 to TRBJ1-1, with D possibly matching TRBD1 (5 bases). This CDR3 is 15 amino acids long. The germline V gene has CDR1 MNHNS and CDR2 SASEGT. Trimming shortened V by 5 bases and J by 4 bases, and 17 bases separated the two germline ends. The CDR3: CASSPHAGLGTEAFF. The CDR3 nucleotides read TGTGCCAGCAGTCCCCACGCAGGGTTGGGCACTGAAGCTTTCTTT.

This clonotype was seen many times. V and J are TRBV6-1 and TRBJ1-2; D ambiguous. Germline-derived CDR1 and CDR2 are MNHNS and SASEGT. The CDR3 is 12 amino acids. Trimming stripped 7 bases from V and 0 bases from J, with 6 bases between. CDR3 amino acids: CASMQTNYGYTF. For the CDR3, the DNA is TGTGCCAGCATGCAAACTAACTATGGCTACACCTTC.

This clonotype was seen ten or more times. This rearrangement joins TRBV6-2 or TRBV6-3 to TRBJ2-7; D could derive from TRBD1 or TRBD2 (5 bases each). Per germline, CDR1 MNHEY and CDR2 SVGEGT. The CDR3 contains 15 residues. V lost 6 bases to trimming and J lost 0 bases, with 15 bases between them. The CDR3 reads CASSPGRPSSYEQYF. As DNA, the CDR3 is TGTGCCAGCAGCCCGGGACGGCCGAGCTCCTACGAGCAGTACTTC.

This clonotype was recorded many times. The chain joins TRBV20-1 to TRBJ2-7, with D maybe TRBD2 (6 bases). Per the germline V gene, CDR1 is DFQATT and CDR2 is SNEGSKA (reference sequence). The CDR3 covers 13 residues. V lost 4 bases and J lost 6, with 16 bases in between. CDR3 DNA: TGCAGTGCTACCCTCCTGAGGGGACTCGAGCAGTACTTC. This codes for CSATLLRGLEQYF.

Many counts were recorded for this clonotype. The V call is TRBV9, the J call TRBJ1-5; 7 bases are a match to TRBD1. CDR3 length: 14 amino acids. The junction had 7 bases not matched to a gene; V was cut back by 3 bases and J by 7 bases. Germline values: CDR1 SGDLS, CDR2 YYNGEE. The CDR3 sequence: CASSATTGEQPQHF. The CDR3 bases are TGTGCCAGCAGCGCAACCACAGGGGAACAGCCCCAGCATTTT. The full variable domain, its missing parts supplied by reference TRBV9 and TRBJ1-5, is DSGVTQTPKHLITATGQRVTLRCSPRSGDLSVYWYQQSLDQGLQFLIQYYNGEERAKGNILERFSAQQFPDLHSELNLSSLELGDSALYFCASSATTGEQPQHFGDGTRLSIL.

With respect to this clonotype: A single base separates this from a much larger clone, so it may be a read error. The genes are TRBV10-1 and TRBJ2-4; D possibly corresponds to TRBD1 (5 bases). The CDR3 loop spans 15 amino acids. CDR1 is WNHNN and CDR2 is SYGVQD in the germline V gene (reference sequence). CDR3 nucleotides: TGCGCCAGCAGCCCGGACACCGCGCCGTTAAACATTAAGTACTTC. Residues: CASSPDTAPLNIKYF.